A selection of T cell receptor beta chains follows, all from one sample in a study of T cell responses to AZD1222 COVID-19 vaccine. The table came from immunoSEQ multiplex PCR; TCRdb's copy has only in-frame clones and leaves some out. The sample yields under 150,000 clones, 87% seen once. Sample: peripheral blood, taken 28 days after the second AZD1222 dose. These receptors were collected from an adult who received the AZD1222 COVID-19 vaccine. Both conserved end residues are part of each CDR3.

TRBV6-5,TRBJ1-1,CASSLRNPVNTEAFF
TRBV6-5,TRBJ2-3,CASSSSADTQYF
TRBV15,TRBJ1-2,CATSRGWEDYGYTF
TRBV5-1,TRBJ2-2,CASRFPALGELFF
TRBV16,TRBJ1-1,CASSKQGWGETEAFF
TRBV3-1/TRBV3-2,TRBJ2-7,CASSLRGLNEQYF
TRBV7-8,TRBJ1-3,CASSALESSGNTIYF
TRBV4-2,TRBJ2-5,CASSLGGGGVWETQYF
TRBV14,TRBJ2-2,CASSRSWGANTGELFF
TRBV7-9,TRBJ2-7,CASSSRDRASYEQYF
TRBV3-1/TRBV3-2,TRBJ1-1,CASSPGQPNTEAFF
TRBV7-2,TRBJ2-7,CASSLLLSGGQYF
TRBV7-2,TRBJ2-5,CASSLGVRRETQYF
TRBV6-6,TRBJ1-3,CASSPRSSAPHENSGNTIYF
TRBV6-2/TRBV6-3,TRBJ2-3,CASSYHRAVDTQYF
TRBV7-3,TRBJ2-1,CASSLRAGAYNEQFF
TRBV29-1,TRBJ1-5,CSALATGGTQHF
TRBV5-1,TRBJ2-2,CASSLGRGQNTGELFF
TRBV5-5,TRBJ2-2,CASSLGRTNTGELFF
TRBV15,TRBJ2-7,CATSRSPRTGSNEQYF
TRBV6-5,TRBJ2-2,CASRGPGGPVGELFF
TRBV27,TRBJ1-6,CASSLGRSYNSPLHF
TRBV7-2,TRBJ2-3,CASSPRTGGTDTQYF
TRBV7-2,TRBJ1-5,CASSLSTGPFPSTNQPQHF
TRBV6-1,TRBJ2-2,CASSEALRVGRTGELFF
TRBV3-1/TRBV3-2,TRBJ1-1,CASSQLRSTEAFF
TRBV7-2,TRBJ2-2,CASSLASLSGELFF
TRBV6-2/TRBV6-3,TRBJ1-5,CASSYSRTGSQPQHF
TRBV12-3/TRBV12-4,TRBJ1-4,CASRGVVSKLFF
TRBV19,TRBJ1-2,CASNLRRGGYGYTF
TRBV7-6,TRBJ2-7,CASSPRGGGPSYEQYF
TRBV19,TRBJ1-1,CASSVRTGFANTEAFF
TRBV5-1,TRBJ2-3,CASSYGTESTDTQYF
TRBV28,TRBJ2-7,CASRPTGTGYDEQYF
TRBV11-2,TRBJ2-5,CASSFNQETQYF
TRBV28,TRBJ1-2,CASDLRSGRPRPGVKMHYGYTF
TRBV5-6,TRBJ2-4,CASSLGRGVRAKNIQYF
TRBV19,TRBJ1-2,CASSGDTNYGYTF
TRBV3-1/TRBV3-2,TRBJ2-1,CASSPDASSYNEQFF
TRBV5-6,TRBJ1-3,CASSLGLHGGNTIYF
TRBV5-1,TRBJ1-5,CASSLGDSFGQPQHF
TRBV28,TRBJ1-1,CASSLNRGTEAFF
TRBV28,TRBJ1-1,CASPPAPRDSTEAFF
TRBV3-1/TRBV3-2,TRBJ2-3,CASSRLDTQYF
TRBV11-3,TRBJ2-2,CASSGYRGTVGELFF
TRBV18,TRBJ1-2,CASSPTTTGRGYTF
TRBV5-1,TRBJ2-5,CASSLDPGGETQYF
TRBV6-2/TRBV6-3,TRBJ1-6,CASSYREYNSPLHF
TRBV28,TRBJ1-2,CASSSTGGRGIYGYTF
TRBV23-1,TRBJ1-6,CASSLKGLLHF
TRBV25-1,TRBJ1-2,CASSAAIYGYTF
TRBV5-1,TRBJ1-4,CASSFTGGDEKLFF